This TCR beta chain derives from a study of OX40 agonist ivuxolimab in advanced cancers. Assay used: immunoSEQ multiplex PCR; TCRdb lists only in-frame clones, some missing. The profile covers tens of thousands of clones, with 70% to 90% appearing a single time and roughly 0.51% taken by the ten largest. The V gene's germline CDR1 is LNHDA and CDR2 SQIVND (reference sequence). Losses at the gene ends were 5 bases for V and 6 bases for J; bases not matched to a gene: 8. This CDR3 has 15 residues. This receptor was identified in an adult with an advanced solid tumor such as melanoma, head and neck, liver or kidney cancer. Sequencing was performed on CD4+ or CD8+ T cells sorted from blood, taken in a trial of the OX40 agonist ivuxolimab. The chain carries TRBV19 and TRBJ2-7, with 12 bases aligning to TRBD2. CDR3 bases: TGTGCCAGTAGTCGGACTAGCGGGATTGTAGGCGAGCAGTACTTC. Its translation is CASSRTSGIVGEQYF.